The 19 T cell receptor beta chains in this list originate from one sample, sequenced in a study of cytomegalovirus exposure and HLA in healthy donors (dated by TCRdb to about 2017). The library was produced with the immunoSEQ multiplex PCR assay. A mixture of 60 forward primers for TCR Vbeta segments and 13 reverse primers for TCR Jbeta segments was used in the multiplex PCR. TCRdb took over this immuneACCESS table, retaining in-frame rearrangements with V and J assigned. Such tables are incomplete; in checked studies, under half of the missing clones stem from an unresolved V gene, and the remainder is unexplained. This sample lists more than 150,000 clones; 75% to 90% were detected once. The top ten clones comprise approximately 0.74% of the sample. The sample consisted of PBMCs. Receptors originate from a woman aged 18-30 years in good health and CMV-seronegative.

The chain uses TRBV27 and TRBJ1-5; D is unresolved. The V end was cut by 8 bases, the J end by 5 bases, with 10 bases between. The germline V gene encodes CDR1 MNHEY and CDR2 SMNVEV (reference sequence). This CDR3 has 12 amino acids. The CDR3 sequence: CASGQRDQPQHF. The CDR3 DNA follows: TGTGCCAGCGGCCAGAGGGATCAGCCCCAGCATTTT.

The chain uses TRBV15 and TRBJ1-3, with D possibly matching TRBD1 (5 bases). The CDR3 is made up of 15 amino acids. V lost 0 bases and J 4 bases, leaving 10 bases between the germline ends. Germline loops: CDR1 LNHNV, CDR2 YYDKDF (reference sequence). The CDR3 sequence: CATSRDPGGGNTIYF. The CDR3 nucleotides read TGTGCCACCAGCAGAGATCCCGGGGGGGGAAACACCATATATTTT.

J is TRBJ2-1 and V is TRBV5-6, with D perhaps TRBD2 (6 bases). V was clipped by 4 bases and J by 5 bases, with 19 bases between them. The CDR3 runs to 16 residues. Per germline, CDR1 SGHDT and CDR2 YYEEEE. The CDR3 DNA follows: TGTGCCAGCAGCCGCGGACTAAGGGCGTCCGACAATGAGCAGTTCTTC. Encoded protein: CASSRGLRASDNEQFF.

The rearrangement links TRBV25-1 to TRBJ2-1; tentative D call: TRBD1 (5 bases). There are 14 residues in the CDR3. The V gene lost 3 bases and the J gene lost 0 bases, with 6 bases spanning the gap. Looked up from germline, CDR1 is MGHDK and CDR2 is SYGVNS. The CDR3 loop reads CASSETASYNEQFF. DNA of the CDR3: TGTGCCAGCAGTGAGACAGCCTCCTACAATGAGCAGTTCTTC.

This clone was detected once. This chain links TRBV5-1 with TRBJ2-5; D remains unclear. The DNA end lines up better with TRBJ2-7; the J call may be wrong. The CDR3 length is 14 residues. Germline V lookup: CDR1 SGHRS, CDR2 YFSETQ. The CDR3 here is CASSLFDTPYEQYF. The CDR3 region has the DNA TGCGCCAGCAGCTTGTTCGATACCCCCTACGAGCAGTACTTC.

This clone has a single count. The genes are TRBV19 and TRBJ2-2; 8 nucleotides match TRBD2. With 5 bases clipped from V and 5 bases from J, the junction kept 10 bases outside the gene matches. This CDR3 region has 16 residues. CDR1 LNHDA and CDR2 SQIVND come from the germline V gene (reference sequence). The chain's CDR3 is CASSLAGFGGTGELFF. The CDR3 DNA reads TGTGCCAGTAGTTTAGCGGGATTTGGTGGTACCGGGGAGCTGTTTTTT. Supplemented by reference TRBV19 and TRBJ2-2, the full variable domain reads DGGITQSPKYLFRKEGQNVTLSCEQNLNHDAMYWYRQDPGQGLRLIYYSQIVNDFQKGDIAEGYSVSREKKESFPLTVTSAQKNPTAFYLCASSLAGFGGTGELFFGEGSRLTVL.

Notes on this clone: The junction does not match germline at one end; this may be a read error. This chain joins TRBV7-9 and TRBJ1-2, with D possibly matching TRBD1 (6 bases). Germline values: CDR1 SEHNR, CDR2 FQNEAQ (reference sequence). The CDR3 sequence is 12 residues long. The CDR3 DNA reads as TGTTCCAGCAGCTTACCAGGGGATGGCTACACCTTC. Translated, it gives CSSSLPGDGYTF.

This clone occurred once. The chain uses TRBV19 and TRBJ2-3; D is possibly TRBD2 (5 bases). The CDR3 loop spans 13 amino acids. CDR1 and CDR2 from the germline V gene are LNHDA and SQIVND (reference sequence). Trimming took off 6 bases at V and 3 bases at J, with 10 bases between the two ends. CDR3 DNA sequence: TGTGCCAGTAGAAGGACTGTAACAGATACGCAGTATTTT. As protein: CASRRTVTDTQYF.

The J gene is TRBJ1-2, the V gene TRBV19; D remains unclear. Between the trimmed V and J ends, which lost 3 bases and 6 bases, there was a span of 11 bases. Per the germline V gene, CDR1 is LNHDA and CDR2 is SQIVND (reference sequence). The CDR3 runs 13 residues. The CDR3 region has the DNA TGTGCCAGTAGTATTCGAGACACCCATGGCTACACCTTC. Its translation is CASSIRDTHGYTF.

The chain uses TRBV2 and TRBJ1-2; D uncertain. Germline CDR1 reads SNHLY; CDR2 reads FYNNEI. The length of the CDR3 is 14 residues. The V gene lost 1 base and the J gene lost 4 bases, with 10 bases spanning the gap. The CDR3 is CASSEEMEGYGYTF. In nucleotides, the CDR3 is TGTGCCAGCAGTGAAGAAATGGAGGGCTATGGCTACACCTTC. Full variable domain (missing parts from reference TRBV2 and TRBJ1-2): EPEVTQTPSHQVTQMGQEVILRCVPISNHLYFYWYRQILGQKVEFLVSFYNNEISEKSEIFDDQFSVERPDGSNFTLKIRSTKLEDSAMYFCASSEEMEGYGYTFGSGTRLTVV.

The rearrangement uses TRBV27 and TRBJ2-2; possible D gene TRBD2, 5 bases. Trimming took off 2 bases at V and 7 bases at J, with 8 bases between the two ends. The CDR3 is 13 residues long. Germline CDR1 MNHEY, CDR2 SMNVEV (reference sequence). CDR3 region: CASSLPGIGELFF. The CDR3 DNA reads TGTGCCAGCAGTTTACCCGGGATCGGGGAGCTGTTTTTT.

The chain is built from TRBV27 and TRBJ1-2; D perhaps matches TRBD1 (5 bases). The CDR3 covers 13 residues. Germline V lookup: CDR1 MNHEY, CDR2 SMNVEV (reference sequence). V lost 2 bases and J 7 bases, leaving 11 bases between the germline ends. This CDR3 reads CASSLITGVGYTF. The CDR3, as DNA: TGTGCCAGCAGTTTAATTACAGGAGTTGGCTACACCTTC.

The chain uses TRBV7-9 and TRBJ2-5, with a tentative D call TRBD2 (5 bases). This CDR3 spans 14 amino acids. Trimming took off 3 bases at V and 0 bases at J, with 8 bases between the two ends. Germline V lookup: CDR1 SEHNR, CDR2 FQNEAQ (reference sequence). The CDR3 spells CASSFGLNQETQYF. In DNA, the CDR3 is TGTGCCAGCAGCTTCGGACTGAACCAAGAGACCCAGTACTTC.

The rearrangement uses TRBV6-5 and TRBJ2-7; the match to TRBD1 covers 7 bases. Germline CDR1 is MNHEY and CDR2 is SVGAGI. The CDR3 length is 15 residues. V shed 0 bases, J shed 3 bases, and the junction held 5 bases outside the gene matches. The CDR3 protein is CASSYSADRFYEQYF. In DNA form, the CDR3 reads TGTGCCAGCAGTTACTCAGCGGACAGGTTCTACGAGCAGTACTTC.

The chain uses TRBV14 and TRBJ1-1; D unclear. V was shortened by 5 bases and J by 0 bases, with 16 bases between the two germline ends. The CDR3 has 16 amino acids. CDR1 SGHDN and CDR2 FVKESK come from the germline V gene. In DNA, the CDR3 is TGTGCCAGCAGCGGAGGGCCGCGGGGAGTGAACACTGAAGCTTTCTTT. It specifies CASSGGPRGVNTEAFF.

This sequence joins TRBV7-8 and TRBJ1-4, with TRBD1 as a possible D gene (6 bases). V gave up 1 base and J gave up 2 bases, with 17 bases separating them. The CDR3 runs to 18 residues. Per germline, CDR1 SGHVS and CDR2 FQNEAQ. The CDR3, as DNA: TGTGCCAGCAGCTTAGTTGTCAGCCCCCAGGGGACTAATGAAAAACTGTTTTTT. This gives the protein CASSLVVSPQGTNEKLFF.

The CDR3 DNA is TGTGCCAGCAGCTTAGGAGGGACAGGGCCCTACGAGCAGTACTTC. This translates into CASSLGGTGPYEQYF. The rearrangement links TRBV11-3 to TRBJ2-7; 9 positions match TRBD1. The germline V gene encodes CDR1 SGHNT and CDR2 YENEEA. The CDR3 consists of 15 residues. V lost 1 base to trimming and J lost 2 bases; unmatched junction nucleotides: 3. Looking up the rest from reference TRBV11-3 and TRBJ2-7 gives the full variable domain: EAGVVQSPRYKIIEKKQPVAFWCNPISGHNTLYWYLQNLGQGPELLIRYENEEAVDDSQLPKDRFSAERLKGVDSTLKIQPAELGDSAVYLCASSLGGTGPYEQYFGPGTRLTVT.

V and J are TRBV5-4 and TRBJ2-1; 13 bases line up with TRBD2. CDR3 length: 16 amino acids. Losses at the gene ends were 4 bases for V and 5 bases for J; bases not matched to a gene: 6. Germline loops: CDR1 SGHNT, CDR2 YYREEE (reference sequence). The CDR3 sequence is CASSPGGTSGNNEQFF. DNA of the CDR3: TGTGCCAGCAGCCCAGGGGGGACTAGCGGGAACAATGAGCAGTTCTTC.

Notes on this clone: The junction differs from germline at one of its ends, possibly a read error. The chain recombines TRBV7-9 with TRBJ1-2; 10 nucleotides match TRBD1. Germline assignment: CDR1 SEHNR and CDR2 FQNEAQ (reference sequence). The CDR3 has 14 amino acids. CDR3 nucleotide sequence: TGTTCCAGCAGCTTGGGACAGGGGACCTATGGCTACACCTTC. Its protein is CSSSLGQGTYGYTF.